This TCR beta chain was observed in a study of blood T cell repertoires in COVID-19. Germline values: CDR1 LGHDT, CDR2 YNNKEL (reference sequence). With 1 base removed from V and 0 bases from J, the gap between germline ends came to 4 bases. The CDR3 consists of 14 residues. Method: immunoSEQ multiplex PCR; TCRdb's copy keeps in-frame clones and lacks some. The sample includes 140,000 to 150,000 clones, 80% to 90% of them seen just once. The rearrangement joins TRBV3-1 (or the pseudogene TRBV3-2) to TRBJ1-5; D uncertain. Input material: peripheral blood. The receptor's source is a woman in her 50s with acute or convalescent COVID-19. In DNA, the CDR3 is TGTGCCAGCAGCCAAGGCGGTAGCAATCAGCCCCAGCATTTT. It yields the protein CASSQGGSNQPQHF.